The sequence of this T cell receptor beta chain was determined in a study of monozygotic twins with inflammatory bowel disease. Germline loops: CDR1 KGHSH, CDR2 LQKENI. This CDR3 is 13 amino acids long. Whole-study results and caveats: Using the inverse Simpson index, IBD patients had lower TCRbeta diversity than healthy co-twins. Repertoire likeness was no different across concordant and discordant twins, perhaps owing to restricted power.

The unique tags termed UMIs, each holding a 6-nucleotide sample barcode, were added by means of template switching. TCRdb reprocessed the 5' RACE reads and keeps a single row for each CDR3 protein, giving no DNA. The sample table sets out over 200,000 distinct CDR3 sequences. To note about this clonotype: What it binds is unknown.

The receptor was derived from a human donor with ulcerative colitis or Crohn's disease, or a healthy co-twin of an affected twin (not recorded which). The sample was blood. The chain links TRBV18 to TRBJ2-1; absent DNA, TCRdb's TRBD2 call cannot be checked. The CDR3 here is CASSPGRDNEQFF. Complete variable domain (other parts from reference TRBV18 and TRBJ2-1): NAGVMQNPRHLVRRRGQEARLRCSPMKGHSHVYWYRQLPEEGLKFMVYLQKENIIDESGMPKERFSAEFPKEGPSILRIQQVVRGDSAAYFCASSPGRDNEQFFGPGTRLTVL.